This TCR beta chain was recorded in a study of CD8+CD57+ T cells in acquired aplastic anemia listed by TCRdb under 2018. About the investigation overall: On average, sorted CD4+ and CD8+ cells yielded approximately 3 ug of extracted DNA, with a range of roughly 0.17 to 30 ug. CD8+CD57+ expansion was defined as a frequency above the mean frequency observed in healthy subjects.

Patients chosen for sequencing had shown expansion of CD8+CD57+ cells by flow cytometry. Every patient had severe acquired aplastic anemia, diagnosed using the International Study of Aplastic Anemia and Agranulocytosis and Camitta criteria. No therapy had been received by the patients at the time of blood sampling. In the study, sorted CD4+ and CD8+ blood T cells from patients with severe aplastic anemia and from healthy subjects underwent deep sequencing of TCR repertoires. Patients were enrolled under clinicaltrials.gov protocols 00001620, 01623167, 00001397, 00071045, 00081523 and 00961064 in the USA. Ficoll-Paque density gradient centrifugation was used to isolate peripheral blood mononuclear cells. CD4+ and CD8+ T cells were sorted by FACS or magnetic beads before DNA extraction. Genomic DNA served as template for TCR beta VDJ combination and CDR3 sequence profiling. An Illumina HiSeq 2000 was the platform used for TCR repertoire sequencing. In the source study's methods: Repertoire assessment relied on Simpson's diversity index, CDR3 size and DJ length profiles, and TRBV/TRBJ rearrangement plots. The immunodominant clone was defined as the most abundant DNA sequence in deep sequencing data. CDR3 amino acid sequences were screened for sharing across subjects and compared with published repertoires and the VDJdb database. TCRdb trimmed public reads at Q25 via fastp, called clones via MiXCR and kept in-frame beta chains. Rows matching on CDR3 protein sequence are summarized as one entry with the most common DNA and genes. The V and J calls come from TCRdb's annotation, not from the publication. Here the sample has roughly 260,000 distinct CDR3 sequences; around half occur a single time. 6.5% to 8% of the sample lies in the top ten.

The cysteine opens and the phenylalanine closes a CDR3 of 14 amino acids. Kept here is only the CDR3 DNA, which spans 42 bases and is read in frame from base 1. V loses 4 bases of germline sequence and J loses 6 bases, and the interval between the two ends is 13 bases. The germline V gene specifies LGHNA as CDR1 and YNFKEQ as CDR2. On the study overall, not on this receptor specifically: Around 27 CD8+ CDR3 sequences were found in both patients and controls but appeared to be highly expressed in patients and within the immunodominant clones of the patients. No significant difference in CD8+ Simpson's diversity was found between patients and healthy controls (P=0.060).

About this clonotype itself: No antigen is known for it. No base quality values were provided; no much bigger clone lies one nucleotide off.

This receptor was identified in a human donor with aplastic anemia. Sequences were obtained from sorted CD4+, CD8+, or CD8+CD57+ T cells (not recorded which) from PBMCs. The sequence joins TRBV4-2 to TRBJ2-1, with the D gene uncertain. The bases are TGTGCCAGCAGCCCGATCTTTAGCCCCAATGAGCAGTTCTTC. Translated, it gives CASSPIFSPNEQFF.